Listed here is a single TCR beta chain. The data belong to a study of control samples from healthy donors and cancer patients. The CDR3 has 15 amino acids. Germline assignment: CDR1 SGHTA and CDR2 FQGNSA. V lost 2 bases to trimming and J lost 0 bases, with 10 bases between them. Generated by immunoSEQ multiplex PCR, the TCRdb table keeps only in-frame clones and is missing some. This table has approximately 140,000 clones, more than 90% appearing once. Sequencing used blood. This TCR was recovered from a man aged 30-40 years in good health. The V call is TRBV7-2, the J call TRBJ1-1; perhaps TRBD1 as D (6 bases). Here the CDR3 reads CASSLRTEMNTEAFF. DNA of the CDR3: TGTGCCAGCAGCTTAAGGACAGAGATGAACACTGAAGCTTTCTTT.